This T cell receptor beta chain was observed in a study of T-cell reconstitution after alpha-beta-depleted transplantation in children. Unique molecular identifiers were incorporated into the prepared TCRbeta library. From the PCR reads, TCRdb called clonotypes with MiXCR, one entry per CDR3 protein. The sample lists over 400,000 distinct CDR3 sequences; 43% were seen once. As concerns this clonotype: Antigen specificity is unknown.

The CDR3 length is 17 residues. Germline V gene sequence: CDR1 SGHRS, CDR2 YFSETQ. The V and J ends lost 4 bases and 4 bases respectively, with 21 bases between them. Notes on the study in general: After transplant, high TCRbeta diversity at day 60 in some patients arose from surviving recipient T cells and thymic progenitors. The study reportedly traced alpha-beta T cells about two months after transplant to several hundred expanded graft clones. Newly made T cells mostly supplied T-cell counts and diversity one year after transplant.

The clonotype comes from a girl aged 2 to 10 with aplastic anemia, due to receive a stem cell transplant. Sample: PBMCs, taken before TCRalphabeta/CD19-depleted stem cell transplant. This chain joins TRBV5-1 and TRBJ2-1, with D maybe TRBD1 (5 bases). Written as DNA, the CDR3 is TGCGCCAGCAGCCGCGATAACAGGTTGCTTGGGTACAATGAGCAGTTCTTC. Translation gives CASSRDNRLLGYNEQFF.